The source of this TCR beta chain is a study of blood T cell repertoires in COVID-19. Study information: Sites across the United States, Italy and Spain contributed samples from acute and convalescent COVID-19. In each case, the material was cDNA or gDNA derived from T cells, B-cell-depleted T cells, or PBMCs.

Per germline, CDR1 MGHRA and CDR2 YSYEKL. The ends were cut back, 0 bases at V and 0 bases at J, with 14 bases in the middle. This CDR3 is 17 amino acids long. Original processing methods: Reference gene primer amplification yielded estimated nucleated cell counts. Using immunoSEQ multiplex PCR, the repertoire was profiled, and TCRdb retains in-frame clones only, with some absent. That table is the source of V, J and clone size, and D and trimming were worked out from the DNA. The sample lists more than 25,000 clones, 85% to 90% occurring once. The clonotype was recovered from an elderly man with acute or convalescent COVID-19. The sample taken for sequencing was peripheral blood. The chain joins TRBV4-1 to TRBJ1-1, with D tentatively TRBD1 (5 bases). The CDR3 DNA follows: TGCGCCAGCAGCCAAGAAGGAGGGGAGGGAATGAACACTGAAGCTTTCTTT. Its translation is CASSQEGGEGMNTEAFF.